The T cell receptor beta chain described here comes from a study of T cell responses to AZD1222 COVID-19 vaccine. Study-wide findings and caveats: Vaccine-associated CD4 TCRs ranged over spike, dominating at 160-218 and 743-854.

As for this clone: Its antigen is still unknown.

The CDR3 loop spans 16 amino acids. Germline assignment: CDR1 KGHSH and CDR2 LQKENI. Trimming took off 1 base at V and 2 bases at J, with 9 bases between the two ends. Assay: immunoSEQ multiplex PCR; the TCRdb copy retains only in-frame clones and omits some. Here the sample spans 150,000 or so clones, roughly nine tenths being singletons. This TCR came from an adult in good health. Sequenced here: peripheral blood, sampled on day 0 of AZD1222 vaccination. This rearrangement joins TRBV18 to TRBJ1-6; weak D call: TRBD1 (5 bases). DNA of the CDR3: TGTGCCAGCTCACCACTACAGGACCCCTATAATTCACCCCTCCACTTT. It translates to CASSPLQDPYNSPLHF. Full variable domain (outside the CDR3, taken from reference TRBV18 and TRBJ1-6): NAGVMQNPRHLVRRRGQEARLRCSPMKGHSHVYWYRQLPEEGLKFMVYLQKENIIDESGMPKERFSAEFPKEGPSILRIQQVVRGDSAAYFCASSPLQDPYNSPLHFGNGTRLTVT.